This T cell receptor beta chain was captured by sequencing in a study of T cells after yellow fever vaccination. Study-wide findings and caveats: Faster peaking, at day 5 versus 15, marked a secondary response that was weaker. Overlap between CD4 and CD8 compartments was detected for a small share of clonotypes. Primary-vaccination clones mostly resurfaced post-booster (nearly 97% CD4, about 87% CD8).

This clonotype was counted at least ten times. Its antigen is unknown. MiXCR, applied by TCRdb to the 5' RACE reads, yields one record per CDR3 protein. The table has about 350,000 distinct CDR3 sequences, approximately 8% seen once. CDR3 length: 8 amino acids. The sample consisted of PBMCs, taken about 49 days after the first yellow fever vaccination. This clonotype was sampled from a man aged 18 to 30 who received the YFV17D yellow fever vaccine. The J gene is TRBJ1-5, the V gene TRBV21-1. TRBV21-1 is reported as a pseudogene. The CDR3 coding sequence is TGTGCCAGCAGCCCTCAGCATTTT. Translation gives CASSPQHF.